The 25 T cell receptor beta chains in this list originate from one sample, sequenced in a study of blood T cell repertoires in COVID-19. The repertoire was sequenced with immunoSEQ multiplex PCR; TCRdb's copy has only in-frame clones and lacks some. The table lists around 300,000 clones, around 89% of them singletons, with around 0.96% in the top ten. Material for sequencing was peripheral blood. The receptors originated from a woman aged 40 to 50 with COVID-19, enrolled during active disease.

J is TRBJ1-4 and V is TRBV4-3; a weak D match, TRBD1 (5 bases). Trimming pared 4 bases from V and 12 bases from J, leaving 15 bases between. CDR3 length equals 13 residues. Germline V CDR1 and CDR2: LGHNA, YSLEER. The CDR3 loop reads CASSLHGREELFF. CDR3 DNA sequence: TGCGCCAGCAGCCTCCATGGCAGGGAAGAACTGTTTTTT.

J is TRBJ1-2 and V is TRBV19, with 9 bases fitting TRBD1. Germline CDR1 reads LNHDA; CDR2 reads SQIVND (reference sequence). Trimming at V came to 3 bases and at J to 4 bases, leaving 12 bases not matched to a gene. This CDR3 has 17 residues. In DNA form, the CDR3 reads TGTGCCAGTAGTATGAGGACAGGGGTCTTAGTAGGCTATGGCTACACCTTC. It yields the protein CASSMRTGVLVGYGYTF.

V is TRBV20-1 and J is TRBJ2-2, with 11 bases fitting TRBD2. Trimming cost V 3 bases and J 1 base; bases outside gene matches: 7. Germline assignment: CDR1 DFQATT and CDR2 SNEGSKA (reference sequence). The CDR3 covers 17 residues. The CDR3: CSASRLAGGRNTGELFF. The DNA of the CDR3 is TGCAGTGCTAGTCGGCTAGCGGGGGGCCGGAACACCGGGGAGCTGTTTTTT.

Regarding this clone: Other DNA variants within this sample encode the same CDR3. The V gene is TRBV2, the J gene TRBJ1-1, with TRBD1 matching over 9 bases. This CDR3 comprises 14 residues. Trimming cost V 5 bases and J 4 bases; bases outside gene matches: 5. CDR1 SNHLY and CDR2 FYNNEI come from the germline V gene. The CDR3 DNA sequence: TGTGCCAGCAGTCCAGAGACAGGGGGCACTGAAGCTTTCTTT. It yields the protein CASSPETGGTEAFF.

The CDR3 DNA is TGTGCCAGCAGTCCATCGACAGGTTACTCTGGGGCCAACGTCCTGACTTTC. Translating gives CASSPSTGYSGANVLTF. V is TRBV28 and J is TRBJ2-6, with a possible D match to TRBD1 (6 bases). This CDR3 contains 17 residues. CDR1 is MDHEN and CDR2 is SYDVKM in the germline V gene. Trimming stripped 5 bases from V and 0 bases from J, with 14 bases between.

The chain has TRBV28 and TRBJ1-4; unclear D gene. Trimming stripped 6 bases from V and 12 bases from J, with 20 bases between. Looked up from germline, CDR1 is MDHEN and CDR2 is SYDVKM. The CDR3 runs to 14 residues. The CDR3 region has the DNA TGTGCCAGCAGCCCCCTATTGCGGGCAAGGGAACTGTTTTTT. Translated: CASSPLLRARELFF.

The gene calls are TRBV6-4 and TRBJ1-6; no reliable D call. The CDR3 is made up of 15 amino acids. Trimming took off 8 bases at V and 0 bases at J, with 11 bases between the two ends. Germline V gene lookup returns CDR1 MRHNA and CDR2 SNTAGT. The CDR3 spells CASRREGSYNSPLHF. The CDR3 bases are TGTGCCAGCCGGCGGGAGGGCTCCTATAATTCACCCCTCCACTTT.

This clone was seen only once. The same CDR3 is also encoded by other DNA sequences in this sample. The chain has TRBV28 and TRBJ1-3; D is possibly TRBD1 (6 bases). The CDR3 is 15 residues long. The germline gives CDR1 MDHEN, CDR2 SYDVKM. V was trimmed by 8 bases and J by 0 bases, leaving 14 bases between them. The CDR3 protein is CASGSGGTSGNTIYF. The CDR3 DNA reads TGTGCCAGCGGGTCGGGGGGCACCTCTGGAAACACCATATATTTT.

The chain employs TRBV6-2 or TRBV6-3 and TRBJ1-1; weak D call: TRBD1 (5 bases). V dropped 2 bases and J dropped 0 bases, with 10 bases sitting between them. This CDR3 spans 15 amino acids. The germline V gene encodes CDR1 MNHEY and CDR2 SVGEGT. CDR3 residues: CASSYRRGMNTEAFF. CDR3 DNA: TGTGCCAGCAGTTACCGACGGGGGATGAACACTGAAGCTTTCTTT.

V is TRBV7-9 and J is TRBJ1-1, with 8 bases identical to TRBD1. J lost 4 bases, V lost 1 base, and 2 bases had no gene match. Germline V gives CDR1 SEHNR, CDR2 FQNEAQ (reference sequence). This CDR3 contains 14 residues. CDR3 coding DNA: TGTGCCAGCAGCTTAGGACAGGGGTTCACTGAAGCTTTCTTT. The encoded protein is CASSLGQGFTEAFF.

The chain combines TRBV27 with TRBJ2-1, with D possibly being TRBD1 (6 bases). The CDR3 sequence is 16 residues long. From germline, CDR1 is MNHEY and CDR2 SMNVEV (reference sequence). The V and J ends lost 3 bases and 6 bases respectively, with 18 bases between them. CDR3 nucleotide sequence: TGTGCCAGCAGTTTCTCGGACAGACCACAGGGCAATGAGCAGTTCTTC. It translates to CASSFSDRPQGNEQFF.

This clone was observed a single time. V gene TRBV5-1 combines with J gene TRBJ2-4; TRBD1 matches 7 bases. This CDR3 comprises 14 residues. V trimming: 1 base; J trimming: 4 bases; junction bases outside the gene matches: 2. Germline V gene sequence: CDR1 SGHRS, CDR2 YFSETQ. As DNA, the CDR3 is TGCGCCAGCAGCTTGAGACAGGGAAAAAACATTCAGTACTTC. Protein product: CASSLRQGKNIQYF.

This chain links TRBV18 with TRBJ2-7; D is possibly TRBD1 (5 bases). Trimming removed 3 bases at V and 7 bases at J, with 10 bases between. The germline CDR1 and CDR2 sequences are KGHSH and LQKENI. The CDR3 consists of 12 residues. For the CDR3, the DNA is TGTGCCAGCTCACCGACAGCTCCGGAGCAGTACTTC. Translated, it gives CASSPTAPEQYF.

This clone was counted between two and nine times. The chain joins TRBV10-3 to TRBJ1-6; a weak D match, TRBD1 (6 bases). The V end lost 3 bases, the J end lost 1 base, and 7 bases lay between the germline ends. The germline V gene has CDR1 ENHRY and CDR2 SYGVKD. The CDR3 length is 15 residues. The CDR3 protein is CAISDRGSYNSPLHF. CDR3 in DNA: TGTGCCATCAGTGACAGGGGTTCCTATAATTCACCCCTCCACTTT.

V usage is TRBV18 and J usage is TRBJ1-5; possibly TRBD1 for D (6 bases). From germline, CDR1 is KGHSH and CDR2 LQKENI. The CDR3 extends over 16 amino acids. Trimming took off 6 bases at V and 4 bases at J, with 19 bases between the two ends. The DNA for the CDR3 is TGTGCCAGCTCCACCCAGGGAGGGGACACGAATCAGCCCCAGCATTTT. It encodes CASSTQGGDTNQPQHF.

The table lists this clone with a few counts. This rearrangement joins TRBV2 to TRBJ2-7, with D possibly TRBD2 on 6 matching bases. CDR1 is SNHLY, CDR2 FYNNEI, per germline. The germline V and J ends were trimmed by 6 bases and 4 bases, with 7 bases remaining between them. The CDR3 covers 11 residues. The chain's CDR3 is CASSREYEQYF. CDR3 nucleotide sequence: TGTGCCAGCAGCCGGGAGTACGAGCAGTACTTC.

This chain joins TRBV11-2 and TRBJ2-3; 8 bases match TRBD2. The CDR3 consists of 14 residues. The V gene end was trimmed by 5 bases and the J gene end by 4 bases; junction bases not matched to a gene: 5. The V gene's germline CDR1 is SGHAT and CDR2 FQNNGV. The CDR3 protein is CASSPAGVADTQYF. The CDR3 region has the DNA TGTGCCAGCAGCCCAGCGGGAGTAGCAGATACGCAGTATTTT.

This chain links TRBV4-3 with TRBJ1-2; D might be TRBD1 (6 bases). CDR3 length equals 17 residues. Germline-derived CDR1 and CDR2 are LGHNA and YSLEER. V was trimmed by 2 bases and J by 8 bases, leaving 24 bases between them. DNA of the CDR3: TGCGCCAGCAGCCAATCCGTTTTGGGGGGGCAAAGGGGAGGCTACACCTTC. Its protein is CASSQSVLGGQRGGYTF.

The chain is built from TRBV28 and TRBJ2-1; 10 bases are a match to TRBD2. CDR1 is MDHEN, CDR2 SYDVKM, per germline. Unmatched junction bases numbered 9, after V lost 6 bases and J lost 10 bases. This CDR3 is built from 14 residues. The CDR3 coding sequence is TGTGCCAGCAGGCTAGCGGGGGCCCCGGGGGAGCAGTTCTTC. Protein product: CASRLAGAPGEQFF.

The V and J genes are TRBV28 and TRBJ1-1; weak D call: TRBD1 (5 bases). The CDR3 totals 15 residues. The V gene lost 3 bases and the J gene lost 1 base, with 12 bases spanning the gap. CDR1 and CDR2 from the germline V gene are MDHEN and SYDVKM. The CDR3 loop reads CASSLTWGTNTEAFF. The CDR3 DNA reads as TGTGCCAGCAGTTTGACGTGGGGCACGAACACTGAAGCTTTCTTT.

The genes are TRBV12-3 or TRBV12-4 and TRBJ1-1, with D perhaps matching TRBD1 (5 bases). The V end was cut by 3 bases, the J end by 10 bases, with 12 bases between. The CDR3 covers 12 residues. CDR3 in amino acids: CASSFRAGRAFF. CDR3 nucleotides: TGTGCCAGCAGTTTCAGGGCCGGTAGAGCTTTCTTT.

The chain combines TRBV6-2 or TRBV6-3 with TRBJ2-7; D unresolved. The V end was cut by 6 bases, the J end by 6 bases, with 12 bases between. Germline loops: CDR1 MNHEY, CDR2 SVGEGT. This CDR3 is 12 amino acids long. For the CDR3, the DNA is TGTGCCAGCAGCTCCTACTCCGTCGAGCAGTACTTC. This sequence encodes CASSSYSVEQYF.

The J gene is TRBJ2-1, the V gene TRBV29-1; tentatively, D is TRBD2 (6 bases). Trimming shortened V by 8 bases and J by 0 bases, and 17 bases separated the two germline ends. From germline, CDR1 is SQVTM and CDR2 ANQGSEA. The CDR3 loop spans 15 amino acids. The CDR3 DNA sequence: TGCAGCACCCGCTCCGGGGGAGTCTCCTACAATGAGCAGTTCTTC. Amino acid sequence: CSTRSGGVSYNEQFF.

The chain's CDR3 is CAISGVPSGNTIYF. The CDR3 DNA sequence: TGTGCCATCAGTGGCGTCCCCTCTGGAAACACCATATATTTT. The gene calls are TRBV10-3 and TRBJ1-3, with no clear D. The CDR3 totals 14 residues. V lost 4 bases and J 0 bases, leaving 7 bases between the germline ends. Germline V gives CDR1 ENHRY, CDR2 SYGVKD.

The rearrangement links TRBV7-2 to TRBJ2-1; TRBD2 matches 10 bases. The germline gives CDR1 SGHTA, CDR2 FQGNSA. The ends lost 5 bases at V and 5 bases at J; junction bases unmatched: 6. This CDR3 has 15 residues. Here the CDR3 reads CASSLSGGTHNEQFF. DNA of the CDR3: TGTGCCAGCAGCCTTAGCGGGGGGACCCACAATGAGCAGTTCTTC.